The sequence of this T cell receptor (beta chain) was determined in a study of T cell changes during pregnancy in multiple sclerosis. Data came from immunoSEQ multiplex PCR; TCRdb stores just in-frame clones and leaves some out. The sample shows some 110,000 clones, more than 85% of them seen only once. The CDR3 spans 15 residues. CDR1 and CDR2 from the germline V gene are MNHNY and SVGAGI (reference sequence). V lost 2 bases to trimming and J lost 0 bases, with 10 bases between them. Sequencing was performed on peripheral blood, taken in the third trimester of pregnancy. The TCR comes from a female donor with multiple sclerosis, enrolled in a pregnancy study. This chain joins TRBV6-6 and TRBJ1-2, with D unclear. CDR3 DNA sequence: TGTGCCAGCAGTTACGGTTTGGGAGCTAACTATGGCTACACCTTC. This gives the protein CASSYGLGANYGYTF.